What follows are 31 T cell receptor beta chains derived from one specimen sequenced in a study of blood T cell repertoires in COVID-19. The method was immunoSEQ multiplex PCR; TCRdb's version includes in-frame clones alone and lacks a portion of them. The repertoire holds 4,000 to 5,000 clones, with around 89% as singletons. Sequencing was carried out using peripheral blood. The receptors here all came from a man between 65 and 79 years old with COVID-19, enrolled during active disease.

The chain is built from TRBV6-1 and TRBJ2-7; D perhaps matches TRBD1 (5 bases). This CDR3 region has 14 residues. The V end lost 1 base, the J end lost 1 base, and 8 bases lay between the germline ends. Germline CDR1 and CDR2: MNHNS and SASEGT. In DNA form, the CDR3 reads TGTGCCAGCAGTGAAGGGGGCGCTTCCTACGAGCAGTACTTC. Translating gives CASSEGGASYEQYF.

V gene TRBV18 combines with J gene TRBJ1-2; D might be TRBD1 (5 bases). The CDR3 is made up of 14 amino acids. Germline CDR1 and CDR2: KGHSH and LQKENI. Trimming pared 3 bases from V and 3 bases from J, leaving 11 bases between. The CDR3 region has the DNA TGTGCCAGCTCACCCGGACACCAAGACTATGGCTACACCTTC. Protein product: CASSPGHQDYGYTF.

The chain has TRBV5-5 and TRBJ2-7; 7 bases line up with TRBD1. Germline CDR1 SGHKS, CDR2 YYEKEE (reference sequence). This CDR3 has 14 amino acids. V shed 2 bases and J 0 bases; nucleotides not matched to a gene: 2. CDR3: CASSFGDSSYEQYF. As DNA, the CDR3 is TGTGCCAGCAGCTTTGGGGACAGCTCCTACGAGCAGTACTTC.

The chain carries TRBV10-3 and TRBJ2-6, with D perhaps TRBD1 (6 bases). Between the trimmed V and J ends, which lost 11 bases and 4 bases, there was a span of 15 bases. CDR3 size: 14 residues. Germline CDR1 is ENHRY and CDR2 is SYGVKD. CDR3 in amino acids: CAATGTPGANVLTF. CDR3 sequence (DNA): TGTGCCGCGACCGGGACACCAGGGGCCAACGTCCTGACTTTC.

This clone is classed as large. This chain joins TRBV29-1 and TRBJ2-3; D is perhaps TRBD2 (5 bases). From germline, CDR1 is SQVTM and CDR2 ANQGSEA. V was clipped by 0 bases and J by 3 bases, with 7 bases between them. This CDR3 has 13 amino acids. Here the CDR3 DNA reads TGCAGCGTTGAAGACGGGGATACAGATACGCAGTATTTT. This translates into CSVEDGDTDTQYF.

V is TRBV5-4 and J is TRBJ1-2; possible D gene TRBD1, 6 bases. V lost 4 bases and J 4 bases, leaving 17 bases between the germline ends. CDR3 length equals 15 residues. The germline V gene has CDR1 SGHNT and CDR2 YYREEE (reference sequence). DNA of the CDR3: TGTGCCAGCAGCCCGGAAGCCGGCAGGGGCTATGGCTACACCTTC. Its protein product is CASSPEAGRGYGYTF.

The V and J genes are TRBV5-1 and TRBJ1-4, with D uncertain. Germline V lookup: CDR1 SGHRS, CDR2 YFSETQ. With 0 bases removed from V and 8 bases from J, the gap between germline ends came to 11 bases. This CDR3 contains 14 residues. The CDR3 nucleotides are TGCGCCAGCAGCTTGGCGAGAGGGAGGGAAAAACTGTTTTTT. As protein: CASSLARGREKLFF. Full variable domain (rest looked up from reference TRBV5-1 and TRBJ1-4): KAGVTQTPRYLIKTRGQQVTLSCSPISGHRSVSWYQQTPGQGLQFLFEYFSETQRNKGNFPGRFSGRQFSNSRSEMNVSTLELGDSALYLCASSLARGREKLFFGSGTQLSVL.

V and J are TRBV29-1 and TRBJ2-2; 11 bases are shared with TRBD2. The CDR3 extends over 15 amino acids. The V segment lost 4 bases and the J segment 2 bases; nucleotides outside the gene matches: 3. CDR1 and CDR2 from the germline V gene are SQVTM and ANQGSEA. CDR3 sequence: CSVGLAGYNTGELFF. DNA of the CDR3: TGCAGCGTTGGACTAGCGGGATATAACACCGGGGAGCTGTTTTTT.

The chain employs TRBV7-2 and TRBJ2-1; 7 bases agree with TRBD2. The CDR3 is 15 residues long. Per the germline V gene, CDR1 is SGHTA and CDR2 is FQGNSA. V lost 6 bases and J lost 5; bases outside the gene matches: 10. The CDR3 protein is CASSSRRGINNEQFF. CDR3 in DNA: TGTGCCAGCAGTTCCAGGCGGGGGATCAACAATGAGCAGTTCTTC.

The rearrangement joins TRBV11-2 to TRBJ1-1; D gene unclear. Looked up from germline, CDR1 is SGHAT and CDR2 is FQNNGV. V was clipped by 1 base and J by 2 bases, with 11 bases between them. This CDR3 is 15 amino acids long. The CDR3 spells CASSLVASLNTEAFF. CDR3 nucleotides: TGTGCCAGCAGCTTAGTAGCGTCCCTTAACACTGAAGCTTTCTTT.

The chain carries TRBV19 and TRBJ1-1; a weak D match, TRBD1 (6 bases). The CDR3 is 13 residues long. V was pared by 6 bases and J by 1 base, with 9 bases between. Per germline, CDR1 LNHDA and CDR2 SQIVND (reference sequence). This chain's CDR3 is CASSPGQNTEAFF. CDR3 sequence (DNA): TGTGCCAGTAGCCCGGGACAGAACACTGAAGCTTTCTTT.

The chain recombines TRBV5-4 with TRBJ1-6; a possible D gene is TRBD1 (6 bases). Germline V gene data show CDR1 as SGHNT and CDR2 as YYREEE (reference sequence). This CDR3 region has 13 residues. V lost 5 bases and J 9 bases, leaving 12 bases between the germline ends. The CDR3 DNA reads as TGTGCCAGCAGTGCGGGGGCAACTTCACCCCTCCACTTT. It translates to CASSAGATSPLHF.

This chain links TRBV6-5 with TRBJ1-4; D not certain. The CDR3 extends over 13 amino acids. Germline V gene sequence: CDR1 MNHEY, CDR2 SVGAGI. V was pared by 2 bases and J by 7 bases, with 8 bases between. In DNA, the CDR3 is TGTGCCAGCAGTTACAATATCGGTGAAAAACTGTTTTTT. Translating gives CASSYNIGEKLFF.

This rearrangement joins TRBV11-2 to TRBJ2-2; TRBD1 agrees at 8 bases. The length of the CDR3 is 15 residues. The trim removed 1 base at V and 6 bases at J, leaving 4 bases unmatched. Germline values: CDR1 SGHAT, CDR2 FQNNGV. This CDR3 reads CASSLARGHAGELFF. The CDR3 DNA is TGTGCCAGCAGCTTAGCCAGGGGGCATGCCGGGGAGCTGTTTTTT.

The J gene is TRBJ2-1, the V gene TRBV24-1; 11 nucleotides line up with TRBD2. The CDR3 runs 16 residues. Germline CDR1 reads KGHDR; CDR2 reads SFDVKD. V trimming: 2 bases; J trimming: 5 bases; junction bases outside the gene matches: 4. The CDR3 loop is CATSDSTSGRNNEQFF. CDR3 in DNA: TGTGCCACCAGTGATTCCACTAGCGGGAGAAACAATGAGCAGTTCTTC.

The CDR3 loop reads CASSLQGSSYNSPLHF. The DNA for the CDR3 is TGTGCCAGCAGCCTACAGGGGAGCTCCTATAATTCACCCCTCCACTTT. J is TRBJ1-6 and V is TRBV3-1 (or the pseudogene TRBV3-2), with 7 bases that match TRBD1. J gave up 0 bases and V 4 bases, and 3 bases lay outside the gene matches. From germline, CDR1 is LGHDT and CDR2 YNNKEL (reference sequence). The length of the CDR3 is 16 residues.

J is TRBJ2-2 and V is TRBV5-5, with TRBD2 matching 9 bases. The CDR3 consists of 16 residues. V was clipped by 3 bases and J by 4 bases; unmatched bases: 7. Germline loops: CDR1 SGHKS, CDR2 YYEKEE (reference sequence). The CDR3 DNA reads TGTGCCAGCAGCTCACAGGGGACTAGCTTCACCGGGGAGCTGTTTTTT. Translating it yields CASSSQGTSFTGELFF.

This clone was detected a few times. The gene calls are TRBV14 and TRBJ2-7; D is ambiguous. Trimming shortened V by 6 bases and J by 5 bases, and 8 bases separated the two germline ends. The CDR3 totals 11 residues. Germline loops: CDR1 SGHDN, CDR2 FVKESK. The CDR3 loop reads CASSNRDEQYF. The CDR3 DNA sequence: TGTGCCAGCAGTAACCGGGACGAGCAGTACTTC. Full variable domain (rest looked up from reference TRBV14 and TRBJ2-7): EAGVTQFPSHSVIEKGQTVTLRCDPISGHDNLYWYRRVMGKEIKFLLHFVKESKQDESGMPNNRFLAERTGGTYSTLKVQPAELEDSGVYFCASSNRDEQYFGPGTRLTVT.

The V gene is TRBV14, the J gene TRBJ2-7; TRBD1 might be the D (5 bases). The CDR3 has 15 residues. V lost 3 bases to trimming and J lost 3 bases, with 15 bases between them. Germline V gives CDR1 SGHDN, CDR2 FVKESK. This CDR3 is CASSQQQGSVYEQYF. The CDR3 DNA sequence: TGTGCCAGCAGCCAGCAGCAGGGATCTGTCTACGAGCAGTACTTC.

This chain uses TRBV19 with TRBJ1-2; 7 bases map to TRBD1. The CDR3 contains 15 residues. The germline gives CDR1 LNHDA, CDR2 SQIVND (reference sequence). Losses at the gene ends were 10 bases for V and 8 bases for J; bases not matched to a gene: 19. The CDR3 is CATSIYPLDRVGYTF. The CDR3 DNA follows: TGTGCCACCTCGATATATCCCCTCGACAGGGTCGGCTACACCTTC.

The rearrangement links TRBV24-1 to TRBJ2-3, with 7 nucleotides matching TRBD1. Germline CDR1 and CDR2: KGHDR and SFDVKD. CDR3 length: 16 amino acids. The V gene end was trimmed by 4 bases and the J gene end by 2 bases; junction bases not matched to a gene: 8. For the CDR3, the DNA is TGTGCCACCAGTGAAGGGGGCCGGGACGACACAGATACGCAGTATTTT. Its translation is CATSEGGRDDTDTQYF.

This clone has more than one count but fewer than ten. The gene calls are TRBV27 and TRBJ2-2, with D possibly TRBD1 on 6 matching bases. V dropped 4 bases and J dropped 3 bases, with 15 bases sitting between them. This CDR3 region has 16 residues. Per germline, CDR1 MNHEY and CDR2 SMNVEV (reference sequence). CDR3 amino acids: CASSSYRVRDTGELFF. DNA of the CDR3: TGTGCCAGCAGTTCCTACAGGGTCAGGGACACCGGGGAGCTGTTTTTT.

The V and J genes are TRBV18 and TRBJ1-1, with 8 bases that match TRBD1. V trimming: 1 base; J trimming: 7 bases; junction bases outside the gene matches: 11. This CDR3 contains 16 residues. Germline assignment: CDR1 KGHSH and CDR2 LQKENI. CDR3 region: CASSPQARTGWNEAFF. CDR3 bases: TGTGCCAGCTCACCACAGGCCCGGACAGGGTGGAATGAAGCTTTCTTT.

CDR3 residues: CASTPDPERAEAFF. CDR3 sequence (DNA): TGTGCCAGCACCCCTGACCCGGAGCGGGCTGAAGCTTTCTTT. This sequence joins TRBV27 and TRBJ1-1, with D unresolved. Germline V lookup: CDR1 MNHEY, CDR2 SMNVEV (reference sequence). V was pared by 7 bases and J by 6 bases, with 18 bases between. This CDR3 is 14 amino acids long.

The chain joins TRBV5-6 to TRBJ2-6; 7 bases are shared with TRBD2. This CDR3 has 16 residues. Germline V lookup: CDR1 SGHDT, CDR2 YYEEEE. The V gene end was trimmed by 7 bases and the J gene end by 0 bases; junction bases not matched to a gene: 7. CDR3 coding DNA: TGTGCCAGCGGGGGAGGGACCGGCTCTGGGGCCAACGTCCTGACTTTC. Encoded protein: CASGGGTGSGANVLTF. The whole variable domain, remainder taken from reference TRBV5-6 and TRBJ2-6, is DAGVTQSPTHLIKTRGQQVTLRCSPKSGHDTVSWYQQALGQGPQFIFQYYEEEERQRGNFPDRFSGHQFPNYSSELNVNALLLGDSALYLCASGGGTGSGANVLTFGAGSRLTVL.

Only one count was recorded for this clone. The chain couples TRBV6-5 to TRBJ2-6, with D maybe TRBD1 (5 bases). Germline V gives CDR1 MNHEY, CDR2 SVGAGI. Trimming removed 6 bases from V and 4 bases from J, with 13 bases in between. The CDR3 consists of 15 residues. CDR3: CASRSTGPGANVLTF. The CDR3 DNA follows: TGTGCCAGCAGATCTACAGGCCCCGGGGCCAACGTCCTGACTTTC.

The rearrangement links TRBV29-1 to TRBJ2-3; 8 bases agree with TRBD2. The germline gives CDR1 SQVTM, CDR2 ANQGSEA. The ends lost 7 bases at V and 5 bases at J; junction bases unmatched: 8. The CDR3 covers 13 residues. CDR3 in amino acids: CSAPSSGRDTQYF. DNA of the CDR3: TGCAGCGCCCCCAGCAGCGGGAGAGATACGCAGTATTTT.

The chain carries TRBV6-1 and TRBJ2-2; TRBD1 aligns across 11 bases. CDR3 length: 16 amino acids. Unmatched junction bases numbered 4, after V lost 4 bases and J lost 3 bases. The germline CDR1 and CDR2 sequences are MNHNS and SASEGT. The CDR3, as DNA: TGTGCCAGCAGTGCCCGGACAGGGGGCTACACCGGGGAGCTGTTTTTT. It specifies CASSARTGGYTGELFF.

The chain combines TRBV6-5 with TRBJ2-7; possible D gene TRBD1, 5 bases. The CDR3 consists of 12 residues. CDR1 and CDR2 (germline): MNHEY, SVGAGI. Trimming shortened V by 7 bases and J by 2 bases, and 9 bases separated the two germline ends. CDR3 amino acids: CASTGQAYEQYF. The CDR3 bases are TGTGCCAGCACTGGACAAGCCTACGAGCAGTACTTC.

This clone was recorded only once. J is TRBJ2-1 and V is TRBV29-1; 8 bases match TRBD2. Germline V lookup: CDR1 SQVTM, CDR2 ANQGSEA. CDR3 size: 16 residues. V shed 2 bases, J shed 1 base, and the junction held 7 bases outside the gene matches. The CDR3 spells CSVESLAGGSYNEQFF. CDR3 nucleotides: TGCAGCGTTGAAAGTCTAGCGGGCGGTTCCTACAATGAGCAGTTCTTC.

This chain joins TRBV5-1 and TRBJ1-1; TRBD1 agrees at 8 bases. The CDR3 sequence is 14 residues long. Germline assignment: CDR1 SGHRS and CDR2 YFSETQ. V shed 4 bases, J shed 4 bases, and the junction held 6 bases outside the gene matches. The CDR3 loop reads CASSLDRVGTEAFF. The CDR3 DNA reads TGCGCCAGCAGCCTGGACAGGGTGGGCACTGAAGCTTTCTTT.